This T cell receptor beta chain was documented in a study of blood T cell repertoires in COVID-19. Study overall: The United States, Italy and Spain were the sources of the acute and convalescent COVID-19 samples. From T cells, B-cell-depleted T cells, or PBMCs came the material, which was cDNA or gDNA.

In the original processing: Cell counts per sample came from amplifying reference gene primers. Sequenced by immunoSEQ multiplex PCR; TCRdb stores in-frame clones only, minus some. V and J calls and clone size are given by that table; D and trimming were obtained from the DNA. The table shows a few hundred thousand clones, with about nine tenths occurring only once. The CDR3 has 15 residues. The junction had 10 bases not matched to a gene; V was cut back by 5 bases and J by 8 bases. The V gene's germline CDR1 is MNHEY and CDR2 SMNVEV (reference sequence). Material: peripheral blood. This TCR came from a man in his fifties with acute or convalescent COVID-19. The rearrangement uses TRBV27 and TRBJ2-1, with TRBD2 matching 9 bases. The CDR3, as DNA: TGTGCCAGCAGTCCGAAGCTAGCGGGGTGGGATGAGCAGTTCTTC. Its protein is CASSPKLAGWDEQFF.